This is a list of T cell receptor beta chains from one sample in a study of T cell repertoires in cytomegalovirus infection. The antigens of these receptors remain unknown. A single record per CDR3 protein comes from TCRdb applying MiXCR to the reads. This sample has around 570,000 distinct CDR3 sequences, with roughly 43% found just once. This material consisted of cultured PBMCs, taken from culture after CMV antigen stimulation. The receptors come from a human donor in good health (CMV status not recorded). Some clones in this sample may be carry-over from other donors' samples. Both conserved end residues are part of each CDR3. Each record gives: J gene, clone size, V gene, D gene, CDR3 protein, CDR3 DNA. The D gene is left open where the match is weak. A row's size may be missing; if present it is once, few, many or a size class.

TRBJ2-3 . TRBV12-3/TRBV12-4 TRBD2 CASSLRGRARDTQYF TGTGCCAGCAGTTTACGGGGGAGGGCCAGAGATACGCAGTATTTT
TRBJ1-2 . TRBV7-6 . CASSLWPPYGYTF TGTGCCAGCAGCTTATGGCCTCCATATGGCTACACCTTC
TRBJ2-1 . TRBV6-8 . CASSFFGGQALGNEQFF TGTGCCAGCAGTTTCTTTGGGGGGCAGGCGTTGGGGAATGAGCAGTTCTTC
TRBJ2-7 . TRBV20-1 TRBD2 CSASGEVAGGSYEQYF TGCAGTGCCTCGGGGGAGGTAGCGGGGGGATCCTACGAGCAGTACTTC
TRBJ2-5 . TRBV4-3 TRBD1 CASSQGPGTAQETQYF TGCGCCAGCAGCCAAGGGCCCGGGACAGCCCAAGAGACCCAGTACTTC
TRBJ2-7 few TRBV7-2 . CASSLMGINRDEQYF TGTGCCAGCAGCCTAATGGGAATTAACAGGGACGAGCAGTACTTC
TRBJ2-1 . TRBV6-1 . CASNLGGAIYNEQFF TGTGCCAGCAATCTGGGGGGGGCCATCTACAATGAGCAGTTCTTC
TRBJ2-1 . TRBV20-1 . CSAPRSREAYNEQFF TGCAGTGCTCCCCGGAGTAGGGAGGCCTACAATGAGCAGTTCTTC
TRBJ2-7 . TRBV12-3/TRBV12-4 TRBD2 CASGGGGGEQYF TGTGCCAGCGGGGGGGGGGGGGGCGAGCAGTACTTC
TRBJ2-5 few TRBV5-4 . CASSLVGQYQETQYF TGTGCCAGCAGCTTGGTCGGGCAGTACCAAGAGACCCAGTACTTC
TRBJ2-7 . TRBV7-8 TRBD1 CASRPRQGSYEQYF TGTGCCAGCAGACCCCGACAGGGATCCTACGAGCAGTACTTC
TRBJ2-7 . TRBV2 . CASSEPGEQYF TGTGCCAGCAGTGAACCGGGGGAGCAGTACTTC
TRBJ1-4 . TRBV7-6 . CASSLGFERNEKLFF TGTGCCAGCAGCTTAGGGTTTGAAAGGAATGAAAAACTGTTTTTT
TRBJ1-1 . TRBV7-2 . CANRNSPNTEAFF TGTGCCAACCGTAACAGCCCCAACACTGAAGCTTTCTTT
TRBJ1-5 . TRBV15 TRBD1 CATSDGTGVQPQHF TGTGCCACCAGCGACGGGACAGGGGTTCAGCCCCAGCATTTT
TRBJ2-1 . TRBV27 TRBD1 CASSRHRTGKWDEQFF TGTGCCAGCAGTCGTCATCGGACAGGGAAGTGGGATGAGCAGTTCTTC
TRBJ1-1 few TRBV28 . CASRDKNTEAFF TGTGCCAGCAGGGACAAGAACACTGAAGCTTTCTTT
TRBJ2-5 . TRBV7-9 TRBD1 CASSQTGGLETQYF TGTGCCAGCAGCCAGACAGGGGGCTTAGAGACCCAGTACTTC
TRBJ2-5 many TRBV7-2 TRBD2 CASSPGLADGAQYF TGTGCCAGCAGCCCGGGACTAGCGGACGGGGCCCAGTACTTC
TRBJ1-2 . TRBV12-3/TRBV12-4 . CASSPSGASGYTF TGTGCCAGCAGTCCCTCGGGGGCAAGTGGCTACACCTTC
TRBJ1-5 once TRBV20-1 . CSANGGNQPQHF TGCAGTGCCAACGGGGGCAATCAGCCCCAGCATTTT
TRBJ2-7 many TRBV6-1 . CASSEWDGGQYF TGTGCCAGCAGTGAATGGGACGGGGGACAGTACTTC
TRBJ2-3 . TRBV11-2 TRBD2 CASSQGLAGSAQYF TGTGCCAGCAGCCAAGGACTAGCGGGATCGGCGCAGTATTTT
TRBJ2-3 . TRBV10-3 TRBD2 CAISESTRGGTDTQYF TGTGCCATCAGTGAGTCGACCCGGGGGGGCACAGATACGCAGTATTTT
TRBJ2-3 few TRBV5-4 TRBD2 CASSLLAGGGDTQYF TGTGCCAGCAGCTTGCTAGCGGGGGGCGGGGATACGCAGTATTTT
TRBJ1-1 once TRBV19 TRBD1 CASSMTGGWTEAFF TGTGCCAGTAGTATGACAGGGGGCTGGACTGAAGCTTTCTTT
TRBJ2-1 few TRBV6-2/TRBV6-3 . CASSISGPPGGEQFF TGTGCCAGCAGTATCTCGGGACCACCCGGGGGTGAGCAGTTCTTC
TRBJ2-3 . TRBV7-8 TRBD2 CASSLVLTSRADTQYF TGTGCCAGCAGCTTAGTTCTGACTAGCCGGGCAGATACGCAGTATTTT
TRBJ2-3 few TRBV5-4 . CASSLGGPGTDTQYF TGTGCCAGCAGCTTGGGGGGCCCAGGGACAGATACGCAGTATTTT
TRBJ1-1 . TRBV24-1 TRBD1 CATRGITGGFPHTEAFF TGTGCCACCAGGGGGATAACAGGGGGCTTTCCTCACACTGAAGCTTTCTTT
TRBJ1-5 . TRBV27 . CASRGGPNSNQPQHF TGTGCCAGCCGTGGGGGACCTAATAGCAATCAGCCCCAGCATTTT
TRBJ1-1 . TRBV4-1 . CASSQDGSGITEAFF TGCGCCAGCAGCCAAGATGGCTCGGGGATCACTGAAGCTTTCTTT
TRBJ2-5 few TRBV14 . CASSQYLLQETQYF TGTGCCAGCAGCCAATATCTGCTCCAAGAGACCCAGTACTTC
TRBJ1-5 . TRBV6-6 . CASSFPDRYQPQHF TGCGCCAGCAGTTTCCCGGACAGATATCAGCCCCAGCATTTT